A selection of T cell receptor beta chains follows, all from one sample in a study of T cells after yellow fever vaccination. TCRdb processed the 5' RACE reads anew with MiXCR; each CDR3 protein has one entry. Among some 320,000 distinct CDR3 sequences listed, about 10% were seen once. The specimen was CD4+ T cells sorted from PBMCs, collected 45 days after the yellow fever booster vaccination. The receptors were sampled from a man between 18 and 29 years old who received the YFV17D yellow fever vaccine. Each CDR3 is given with its conserved first and last residue. The order of the fields is V gene, D gene, CDR3 length, clone size, J gene, CDR3 DNA, CDR3 protein. The D gene is left open where the match is weak. Only some rows state a clone size, as once, few, many or a class for expanded clones.

v_gene: TRBV10-3
d_gene: .
len: 13
abundance: few
j_gene: TRBJ2-3
CDR3nt: TGTGCCATCAGTGACCCGACCACAGATACGCAGTATTTT
CDR3aa: CAISDPTTDTQYF

v_gene: TRBV7-2
d_gene: .
len: 16
abundance: few
j_gene: TRBJ2-3
CDR3nt: TGTGCCAGCAGCTTAATTGGGGGCAGGGTCACAGATACGCAGTATTTT
CDR3aa: CASSLIGGRVTDTQYF

v_gene: TRBV7-9
d_gene: .
len: 17
abundance: few
j_gene: TRBJ1-2
CDR3nt: TGTGCCAGCAGCCCTTACGGAGGGGGGGGCGCCGGCTATGGCTACACCTTC
CDR3aa: CASSPYGGGGAGYGYTF

v_gene: TRBV20-1
d_gene: .
len: 14
abundance: few
j_gene: TRBJ1-1
CDR3nt: TGCAGTGCTAGACCAGGACCGACGAACACTGAAGCTTTCTTT
CDR3aa: CSARPGPTNTEAFF

v_gene: TRBV24-1
d_gene: .
len: 18
abundance: .
j_gene: TRBJ2-3
CDR3nt: TGTGCCACCTGTGATCCCGTTTCAGGGGCTAGAACCACAGATACGCAGTATTTT
CDR3aa: CATCDPVSGARTTDTQYF

v_gene: TRBV7-2
d_gene: .
len: 13
abundance: few
j_gene: TRBJ1-6
CDR3nt: TGTGCCAGCAGCTTACAGGGGCGATCACCCCTCCACTTT
CDR3aa: CASSLQGRSPLHF

v_gene: TRBV5-1
d_gene: .
len: 13
abundance: .
j_gene: TRBJ2-3
CDR3nt: TGCGCCAGCAGGTTAGAGGGGACAGATACGCAGTATTTT
CDR3aa: CASRLEGTDTQYF

v_gene: TRBV10-3
d_gene: TRBD2
len: 17
abundance: .
j_gene: TRBJ2-2
CDR3nt: TGTGCCGCCCGAGGGGTAGCGGGAGCATCGAACACCGGGGAGCTGTTTTTT
CDR3aa: CAARGVAGASNTGELFF

v_gene: TRBV5-4
d_gene: .
len: 17
abundance: .
j_gene: TRBJ1-6
CDR3nt: TGTGCCAGCAGCTTGGTACCGGACCCTCGAGTAGATTCACCCCTCCACTTT
CDR3aa: CASSLVPDPRVDSPLHF

v_gene: TRBV7-8
d_gene: .
len: 17
abundance: .
j_gene: TRBJ1-6
CDR3nt: TGTGCCAGCAGCGCACCCCGGGGGGAGAGAGGAGGTTCACCCCTCCACTTT
CDR3aa: CASSAPRGERGGSPLHF

v_gene: TRBV9
d_gene: .
len: 16
abundance: .
j_gene: TRBJ2-6
CDR3nt: TGTGCCAGCGGGAAAACAGGGACCGCCGGGGCCAACGTCCTGACTTTC
CDR3aa: CASGKTGTAGANVLTF

v_gene: TRBV5-4
d_gene: TRBD2
len: 15
abundance: .
j_gene: TRBJ2-3
CDR3nt: TGTGCCAGCAGCTTGGACCGACTAGCTACAGATACGCAGTATTTT
CDR3aa: CASSLDRLATDTQYF

v_gene: TRBV29-1
d_gene: .
len: 13
abundance: few
j_gene: TRBJ1-3
CDR3nt: TGCAGCGTTGGGGTCTCATCTGGAAACACCATATATTTT
CDR3aa: CSVGVSSGNTIYF

v_gene: TRBV4-3
d_gene: .
len: 15
abundance: few
j_gene: TRBJ1-5
CDR3nt: TGCGCCAGCAGCCAAGAAGTAATTAGCCGCCAGCCCCAGCATTTT
CDR3aa: CASSQEVISRQPQHF

v_gene: TRBV19
d_gene: .
len: 12
abundance: .
j_gene: TRBJ1-4
CDR3nt: TGTGCCACCCTGGGGCGTAATGAAAAACTGTTTTTT
CDR3aa: CATLGRNEKLFF

v_gene: TRBV28
d_gene: .
len: 14
abundance: few
j_gene: TRBJ1-3
CDR3nt: TGTGCCAGCCTCGACAGGAGCTCTGGAAACACCATATATTTT
CDR3aa: CASLDRSSGNTIYF

v_gene: TRBV12-3/TRBV12-4
d_gene: .
len: 13
abundance: few
j_gene: TRBJ1-4
CDR3nt: TGTGCCAGCAGTTTTGCTGGGCGGGAAAAACTGTTTTTT
CDR3aa: CASSFAGREKLFF

v_gene: TRBV5-6
d_gene: TRBD2
len: 17
abundance: .
j_gene: TRBJ2-3
CDR3nt: TGTGCCAGCAGCTCCGGGACTAGCGATTCCGGCACAGATACGCAGTATTTT
CDR3aa: CASSSGTSDSGTDTQYF

v_gene: TRBV7-9
d_gene: .
len: 15
abundance: .
j_gene: TRBJ1-2
CDR3nt: TGTGCCAGCAGCCCGACAATGGCAGGGAACTATGGCTACACCTTC
CDR3aa: CASSPTMAGNYGYTF

v_gene: TRBV27
d_gene: .
len: 13
abundance: few
j_gene: TRBJ2-1
CDR3nt: TGTGCCAGCAGTATAAACGGGGGCGATGAGCAGTTCTTC
CDR3aa: CASSINGGDEQFF

v_gene: TRBV20-1
d_gene: .
len: 13
abundance: .
j_gene: TRBJ1-5
CDR3nt: TGCAGTGCTGCTAGGGGCGGGAATCAGCCCCAGCATTTT
CDR3aa: CSAARGGNQPQHF

v_gene: TRBV29-1
d_gene: .
len: 13
abundance: .
j_gene: TRBJ1-2
CDR3nt: .
CDR3aa: CSVGVGQGNSDTF

v_gene: TRBV24-1
d_gene: .
len: 15
abundance: .
j_gene: TRBJ2-1
CDR3nt: TGTGCCACCAGTGATAAGGGACAAGACTACAATGAGCAGTTCTTC
CDR3aa: CATSDKGQDYNEQFF

v_gene: TRBV3-1
d_gene: .
len: 13
abundance: .
j_gene: TRBJ2-1
CDR3nt: TGTGCCAGCAGAGTGGGGGGTAGTAATGAGCAGTTCTTC
CDR3aa: CASRVGGSNEQFF

v_gene: TRBV6-5
d_gene: TRBD1
len: 13
abundance: .
j_gene: TRBJ1-4
CDR3nt: TGTGCCAGCCGGAGACAGGGGAATGAAAAACTGTTTTTT
CDR3aa: CASRRQGNEKLFF

v_gene: TRBV12-5
d_gene: .
len: 14
abundance: few
j_gene: TRBJ2-3
CDR3nt: TGTGCTAGTGGCCCCAGCCGGGTCCCAGATACGCAGTATTTT
CDR3aa: CASGPSRVPDTQYF

v_gene: TRBV12-5
d_gene: .
len: 13
abundance: .
j_gene: TRBJ1-5
CDR3nt: TGTGCTAGTGGTTTGGTTCCGGTGTCAGTCCAGCATTTT
CDR3aa: CASGLVPVSVQHF

v_gene: TRBV7-2
d_gene: .
len: 13
abundance: few
j_gene: TRBJ1-5
CDR3nt: TGTGCCAGCAGCTTATCTATCCGTCAGCCCCAGCATTTT
CDR3aa: CASSLSIRQPQHF

v_gene: TRBV5-1
d_gene: .
len: 13
abundance: many
j_gene: TRBJ1-1
CDR3nt: TGCGCCAGCAGCTTGGAGTTAAGGACTGAAGCTTTCTTT
CDR3aa: CASSLELRTEAFF

v_gene: TRBV7-2
d_gene: .
len: 13
abundance: .
j_gene: TRBJ2-3
CDR3nt: TGTGCCAGCAGCTTCTGGACTCCAGATACGCAGTATTTT
CDR3aa: CASSFWTPDTQYF

v_gene: TRBV4-1
d_gene: TRBD2
len: 15
abundance: .
j_gene: TRBJ2-5
CDR3nt: TGCGCCAGCAGCCAAGTAGGGACTAGCGGAGAGACCCAGTACTTC
CDR3aa: CASSQVGTSGETQYF

v_gene: TRBV20-1
d_gene: TRBD1
len: 13
abundance: few
j_gene: TRBJ1-5
CDR3nt: TGCAGTGCGCAAGACAGGGTCAATCAGCCCCAGCATTTT
CDR3aa: CSAQDRVNQPQHF

v_gene: TRBV6-5
d_gene: TRBD2
len: 14
abundance: few
j_gene: TRBJ2-3
CDR3nt: TGTGCCAGCAGAACGGGGGGGAGCGTGGTTACGCAGTATTTT
CDR3aa: CASRTGGSVVTQYF

v_gene: TRBV7-2
d_gene: .
len: 14
abundance: .
j_gene: TRBJ1-2
CDR3nt: TGTGCCGTAAGCCCCTCTGGAGGAGCCTACGGCTACACCTTC
CDR3aa: CAVSPSGGAYGYTF

v_gene: TRBV5-1
d_gene: .
len: 16
abundance: many
j_gene: TRBJ2-7
CDR3nt: TGCGCCAGCAGCTTGAAGAGGAGTCTGGATACGAACGAGCAGTACTTC
CDR3aa: CASSLKRSLDTNEQYF

v_gene: TRBV11-2
d_gene: .
len: 16
abundance: medium-sized
j_gene: TRBJ2-5
CDR3nt: TGTGCCAGCAGCTTAGATAATAGGGCCAGGGAAGAGACCCAGTACTTC
CDR3aa: CASSLDNRAREETQYF

v_gene: TRBV6-5
d_gene: .
len: 14
abundance: few
j_gene: TRBJ1-3
CDR3nt: TGTGCCAGCAGTTACTCGATGGGTGGAAACACCATATATTTT
CDR3aa: CASSYSMGGNTIYF

v_gene: TRBV5-1
d_gene: .
len: 16
abundance: .
j_gene: TRBJ1-2
CDR3nt: TGCGCCAGCAGCTTAGGCAGCTCCCAAACCGTCTATGGCTACACCTTC
CDR3aa: CASSLGSSQTVYGYTF

v_gene: TRBV25-1
d_gene: TRBD1
len: 14
abundance: medium-sized
j_gene: TRBJ2-3
CDR3nt: TGTGCCAGCAGGAGGGGGACAGGCACAGATACGCAGTATTTT
CDR3aa: CASRRGTGTDTQYF

v_gene: TRBV7-8
d_gene: .
len: 15
abundance: few
j_gene: TRBJ1-1
CDR3nt: TGTGCCAGCAGCTTAGTTCATGGAACGAACACTGAAGCTTTCTTT
CDR3aa: CASSLVHGTNTEAFF

v_gene: TRBV5-6
d_gene: .
len: 12
abundance: few
j_gene: TRBJ1-2
CDR3nt: TGTGCCAGCAGCTCTCAGGGTTTAGGCTACACCTTC
CDR3aa: CASSSQGLGYTF

v_gene: TRBV5-4
d_gene: .
len: 16
abundance: .
j_gene: TRBJ1-1
CDR3nt: TGTGCCAGCAGCCCAGCAGCCGGGACTCTTAACACTGAAGCTTTCTTT
CDR3aa: CASSPAAGTLNTEAFF

v_gene: TRBV6-2/TRBV6-3
d_gene: .
len: 13
abundance: .
j_gene: TRBJ1-1
CDR3nt: TGTGCCAGCAGCAAGTGGCAGGGTGAGAGGGCTTTCTTT
CDR3aa: CASSKWQGERAFF

v_gene: TRBV9
d_gene: TRBD1
len: 16
abundance: few
j_gene: TRBJ2-1
CDR3nt: TGTGCCAGCAGCGTAGATGGGACAGGGGGTAGGGATGAGCAGTTCTTC
CDR3aa: CASSVDGTGGRDEQFF

v_gene: TRBV2
d_gene: TRBD1
len: 16
abundance: few
j_gene: TRBJ2-1
CDR3nt: TGTGCCAGCAGATGGGACAGGCCGAGCTCCTACAATGAGCAGTTCTTC
CDR3aa: CASRWDRPSSYNEQFF

v_gene: TRBV4-3
d_gene: .
len: 16
abundance: many
j_gene: TRBJ2-5
CDR3nt: TGCGCCAGCAGCCAAGCTAGGCCCGGTGGGGGTGAGACCCAGTACTTC
CDR3aa: CASSQARPGGGETQYF

v_gene: TRBV6-5
d_gene: .
len: 12
abundance: many
j_gene: TRBJ1-1
CDR3nt: TGTGCCAGCAGCCAAATGGACACTGAAGCTTTCTTT
CDR3aa: CASSQMDTEAFF

v_gene: TRBV10-3
d_gene: .
len: 12
abundance: .
j_gene: TRBJ1-5
CDR3nt: TGTGCCGCGGGCCAGGTCGGTCAGCCCCAGCATTTT
CDR3aa: CAAGQVGQPQHF

v_gene: TRBV30
d_gene: TRBD1
len: 13
abundance: .
j_gene: TRBJ2-7
CDR3nt: TGTGCCTGGAGTGTACAGGGGCCCTACGAGCAGTACTTC
CDR3aa: CAWSVQGPYEQYF

v_gene: TRBV5-1
d_gene: .
len: 14
abundance: many
j_gene: TRBJ2-3
CDR3nt: TGCGCCAGCAGCTTCCGGGTGGGAGCAGATACGCAGTATTTT
CDR3aa: CASSFRVGADTQYF

v_gene: TRBV28
d_gene: TRBD1
len: 15
abundance: .
j_gene: TRBJ1-1
CDR3nt: TGTGCCAGCAGACAGGGGAGGCTTGCTGGCACTGAAGCTTTCTTT
CDR3aa: CASRQGRLAGTEAFF

v_gene: TRBV7-2
d_gene: .
len: 13
abundance: .
j_gene: TRBJ1-2
CDR3nt: TGTGCCAGCAGCTTTGACGGAGTCTATGGCTACACCTTC
CDR3aa: CASSFDGVYGYTF

v_gene: TRBV6-2/TRBV6-3
d_gene: .
len: 12
abundance: few
j_gene: TRBJ2-5
CDR3nt: TGTGCCAGCAGTTACCAAGTAGAGACCCAGTACTTC
CDR3aa: CASSYQVETQYF

v_gene: TRBV9
d_gene: TRBD2
len: 17
abundance: .
j_gene: TRBJ2-1
CDR3nt: TGTGCCAGCAGCGTGTATACTAGCGGTAGCTCCTACAATGAGCAGTTCTTC
CDR3aa: CASSVYTSGSSYNEQFF

v_gene: TRBV6-6
d_gene: TRBD2
len: 16
abundance: .
j_gene: TRBJ2-1
CDR3nt: TGTGCCAGCCTGAAGTATCAGGCTAGCGGGTGGAATGAGCAGTTCTTC
CDR3aa: CASLKYQASGWNEQFF

v_gene: TRBV4-3
d_gene: .
len: 16
abundance: many
j_gene: TRBJ1-5
CDR3nt: TGCGCCAGCAGCCAAGATCTTCCAGGCTATGGCCAGCCCCAGCATTTT
CDR3aa: CASSQDLPGYGQPQHF